The 18 T cell receptor beta chains presented below share a single source sample, sequenced in a study of OX40 agonist ivuxolimab in advanced cancers. The library relied on the immunoSEQ multiplex PCR assay. The clones in this table, taken by TCRdb from immuneACCESS, are in-frame only. Not every clone is retained; where verified, under half of the shortfall comes from an unresolved V gene, and the cause of the rest is unknown. This sample comprises approximately 58,000 clones, 82% of them detected only once. The ten most abundant clones make up roughly 1.6% of the sample. The source material was CD4+ or CD8+ T cells sorted from blood, sampled in a trial of the OX40 agonist ivuxolimab. The source of these receptors is an adult with an advanced solid tumor such as melanoma, head and neck, liver or kidney cancer.

The chain links TRBV5-8 to TRBJ1-3; D remains unclear. This CDR3 has 15 residues. From germline, CDR1 is SGHTS and CDR2 YDEGEE. Trimming took off 0 bases at V and 0 bases at J, with 7 bases between the two ends. The chain's CDR3 is CASSLGAYSGNTIYF. The CDR3 region has the DNA TGTGCCAGCAGCTTGGGGGCTTACTCTGGAAACACCATATATTTT.

Here the CDR3 reads CSARDRGAPGNGYTF. The CDR3 DNA is TGCAGCGCCCGGGACAGGGGAGCCCCGGGGAATGGCTACACCTTC. The gene calls are TRBV29-1 and TRBJ1-2; TRBD1 aligns across 10 bases. Germline V lookup: CDR1 SQVTM, CDR2 ANQGSEA. The V segment lost 7 bases and the J segment 6 bases; nucleotides outside the gene matches: 14. The CDR3 is 15 residues long. Using reference TRBV29-1 and TRBJ1-2 for the parts outside the CDR3, the full variable domain is SAVISQKPSRDICQRGTSLTIQCQVDSQVTMMFWYRQQPGQSLTLIATANQGSEATYESGFVIDKFPISRPNLTFSTLTVSNMSPEDSSIYLCSARDRGAPGNGYTFGSGTRLTVV.

This sequence joins TRBV6-1 and TRBJ2-3; 8 nucleotides align to TRBD2. The CDR3 spans 14 residues. Germline lookup yields CDR1 MNHNS and CDR2 SASEGT. The J segment lost 2 bases and the V segment lost 8 bases, leaving 6 bases of the junction unmatched. CDR3: CASSLAGSTDTQYF. The CDR3 DNA reads as TGTGCCAGCTCTCTAGCGGGTTCCACAGATACGCAGTATTTT.

This sequence joins TRBV25-1 and TRBJ1-3; the match to TRBD1 covers 9 bases. CDR1 and CDR2 (germline): MGHDK, SYGVNS. This CDR3 comprises 16 residues. V was pared by 4 bases and J by 0 bases, with 4 bases of the junction left unmatched. The CDR3 region is CASSGTGGISGNTIYF. In nucleotides, the CDR3 is TGTGCCAGCAGTGGTACAGGGGGCATCTCTGGAAACACCATATATTTT. The entire variable domain, with the rest obtained from reference TRBV25-1 and TRBJ1-3, is as follows: EADIYQTPRYLVIGTGKKITLECSQTMGHDKMYWYQQDPGMELHLIHYSYGVNSTEKGDLSSESTVSRIRTEHFPLTLESARPSHTSQYLCASSGTGGISGNTIYFGEGSWLTVV.

CDR3 DNA sequence: TGCGCCAGCAGCCAGACAGGGGGCTCCGACACTGAAGCTTTCTTT. Amino acids: CASSQTGGSDTEAFF. The V and J genes are TRBV4-3 and TRBJ1-1; TRBD1 agrees at 10 bases. The CDR3 spans 15 residues. V trimming: 3 bases; J trimming: 3 bases; junction bases outside the gene matches: 4. The germline V gene encodes CDR1 LGHNA and CDR2 YSLEER.

The chain employs TRBV7-8 and TRBJ1-4; TRBD1 agrees at 12 bases. Trimming at V came to 5 bases and at J to 8 bases, leaving 15 bases not matched to a gene. CDR3 size: 18 residues. Germline V CDR1 and CDR2: SGHVS, FQNEAQ. The DNA for the CDR3 is TGTGCCAGCAGCGGAGTGGGGACAGGGGGCGCGGGGAACGAAAAACTGTTTTTT. Its translation is CASSGVGTGGAGNEKLFF. The full variable domain, with the rest looked up from reference TRBV7-8 and TRBJ1-4, is GAGVSQSPRYKVAKRGQDVALRCDPISGHVSLFWYQQALGQGPEFLTYFQNEAQLDKSGLPSDRFFAERPEGSVSTLKIQRTQQEDSAVYLCASSGVGTGGAGNEKLFFGSGTQLSVL.

This clone was observed a handful of times. CDR3 protein: CASSLDIQKNIQYF. CDR3 coding DNA: TGTGCCAGTAGTCTCGACATACAGAAAAACATTCAGTACTTC. The chain carries TRBV19 and TRBJ2-4; the D is unclear. Germline CDR1 and CDR2: LNHDA and SQIVND (reference sequence). V was cut by 5 bases and J by 4 bases, with 12 bases left in between. The length of the CDR3 is 14 residues.

CDR3 loop: CASSFIGILTDTQYF. Written as DNA, the CDR3 is TGCGCCAGCAGCTTTATAGGGATTCTCACAGATACGCAGTATTTT. The V call is TRBV5-1, the J call TRBJ2-3; D call uncertain. The CDR3 is made up of 15 amino acids. The germline CDR1 and CDR2 sequences are SGHRS and YFSETQ. Deletions cut 2 bases from V and 2 bases from J, with 12 bases between.

V gene TRBV5-4 combines with J gene TRBJ1-2; D perhaps matches TRBD1 (5 bases). Germline lookup yields CDR1 SGHNT and CDR2 YYREEE (reference sequence). CDR3 length: 15 amino acids. Trimming pared 5 bases from V and 3 bases from J, leaving 17 bases between. The CDR3 coding sequence is TGTGCCAGCAGACCCAGGGCTGTTGCGGACTATGGCTACACCTTC. It specifies CASRPRAVADYGYTF.

J is TRBJ1-6 and V is TRBV7-9, with D possibly matching TRBD1 (5 bases). Germline CDR1 SEHNR, CDR2 FQNEAQ (reference sequence). V was shortened by 1 base and J by 0 bases, with 13 bases between the two germline ends. The CDR3 runs to 18 residues. CDR3 nucleotide sequence: TGTGCCAGCAGCTTAGGCCGTGACAGAAGCTCCTATAATTCACCCCTCCACTTT. Encoded protein: CASSLGRDRSSYNSPLHF.

The chain is built from TRBV5-1 and TRBJ2-3, with 10 bases identical to TRBD2. J gave up 5 bases and V 0 bases, and 12 bases lay outside the gene matches. CDR3 length equals 18 residues. CDR1 SGHRS and CDR2 YFSETQ come from the germline V gene. The CDR3 nucleotides read TGCGCCAGCAGCTTGGCGAGGGGACTAGCGTCTCGTGGAGATACGCAGTATTTT. This gives the protein CASSLARGLASRGDTQYF.

V and J are TRBV6-5 and TRBJ1-5; a possible D gene is TRBD1 (6 bases). V shed 7 bases and J shed 4 bases, with 11 bases lying between them. Looked up from germline, CDR1 is MNHEY and CDR2 is SVGAGI. The length of the CDR3 is 13 residues. CDR3 nucleotide sequence: TGTGCCAGCAAACAGGGTAGGAATCAGCCCCAGCATTTT. Amino acids: CASKQGRNQPQHF.

This clone appeared once. The V call is TRBV6-1, the J call TRBJ2-7; TRBD2 might be the D (6 bases). The V end was cut by 1 base, the J end by 5 bases, with 12 bases between. The CDR3 runs 14 residues. Per germline, CDR1 MNHNS and CDR2 SASEGT. CDR3 residues: CASSEDGSLNEQYF. For the CDR3, the DNA is TGTGCCAGCAGTGAAGACGGGAGTCTCAACGAGCAGTACTTC.

The chain recombines TRBV7-9 with TRBJ1-1, with TRBD1 matching over 7 bases. Trimming at V came to 5 bases and at J to 5 bases, leaving 2 bases not matched to a gene. The V gene's germline CDR1 is SEHNR and CDR2 FQNEAQ (reference sequence). The CDR3 length is 12 residues. The CDR3 sequence: CASSRGQTEAFF. The DNA of the CDR3 is TGTGCCAGCAGCCGGGGACAGACTGAAGCTTTCTTT.

V usage is TRBV15 and J usage is TRBJ2-5, with D perhaps TRBD2 (7 bases). This CDR3 has 16 amino acids. Per the germline V gene, CDR1 is LNHNV and CDR2 is YYDKDF (reference sequence). The V end was cut by 0 bases, the J end by 1 base, with 12 bases between. The CDR3 reads CATSRDWGGGQETQYF. In nucleotides, the CDR3 is TGTGCCACCAGCAGAGACTGGGGAGGGGGCCAAGAGACCCAGTACTTC.

The DNA of the CDR3 is TGTGCCAGCAAGGGGGGGCAAAATCAGCCCCAGCATTTT. Encoded protein: CASKGGQNQPQHF. The chain combines TRBV2 with TRBJ1-5, with TRBD1 as a possible D gene (6 bases). Germline CDR1 reads SNHLY; CDR2 reads FYNNEI. Trimming removed 7 bases from V and 4 bases from J, with 11 bases in between. The CDR3 length is 13 residues.

The chain joins TRBV11-2 to TRBJ2-3; D gene ambiguous. The V gene's germline CDR1 is SGHAT and CDR2 FQNNGV. V gave up 5 bases and J gave up 4 bases, with 19 bases separating them. CDR3 size: 16 residues. CDR3 nucleotides: TGTGCCAGCAGCCCCGGAAGAAGACTCTTCGCAGATACGCAGTATTTT. Encoded protein: CASSPGRRLFADTQYF.

J is TRBJ2-1 and V is TRBV19; no firm D call. The V gene's germline CDR1 is LNHDA and CDR2 SQIVND (reference sequence). CDR3 size: 16 residues. V lost 4 bases and J 6 bases, leaving 19 bases between the germline ends. CDR3 in DNA: TGTGCCAGTAGTACAATAATGACATCTGAACGCAATGAGCAGTTCTTC. It codes for CASSTIMTSERNEQFF.